These T cell receptor beta chains were read from a single sample in a study of blood T cell repertoires in COVID-19. Generated by immunoSEQ multiplex PCR, the TCRdb table keeps only in-frame clones and is missing some. The sample has 250,000 or so clones, about 85% seen once. Sequenced material: peripheral blood. The source is a woman aged 55-69 years with active or convalescent COVID-19. The CDR3 runs from the conserved cysteine through the conserved F or W. Each record gives: CDR3 length, V gene, clone size, CDR3 protein. The listing skips clone size in some rows; elsewhere it reads once, few, many or a size class.

length: 14
V: TRBV28
size: .
CDR3: CASSTGTRNQPQHF

length: 15
V: TRBV12-1
size: .
CDR3: CASSPRTVLNTEAFF

length: 14
V: TRBV6-6
size: .
CDR3: CASSYSTGGAGQYF

length: 13
V: TRBV10-2
size: .
CDR3: CASSDRANYGYTF

length: 16
V: TRBV14
size: once
CDR3: CASSQVKGGFTDTQYF

length: 14
V: TRBV11-3
size: .
CDR3: CASSLLTEGNEQFF

length: 17
V: TRBV7-6
size: .
CDR3: CASSLAQHGSSYNEQFF

length: 14
V: TRBV27
size: few
CDR3: CASSRAGAGEKLFF

length: 14
V: TRBV6-2/TRBV6-3
size: .
CDR3: CASSYPPVQETQYF

length: 17
V: TRBV19
size: .
CDR3: CASSMSASGIGEGEQFF

length: 13
V: TRBV4-1
size: .
CDR3: CASSQSRNSPLHF

length: 16
V: TRBV3-1/TRBV3-2
size: .
CDR3: CASSQEAASRQETQYF

length: 16
V: TRBV21-1
size: .
CDR3: CASSSLLAGYLNEQFF